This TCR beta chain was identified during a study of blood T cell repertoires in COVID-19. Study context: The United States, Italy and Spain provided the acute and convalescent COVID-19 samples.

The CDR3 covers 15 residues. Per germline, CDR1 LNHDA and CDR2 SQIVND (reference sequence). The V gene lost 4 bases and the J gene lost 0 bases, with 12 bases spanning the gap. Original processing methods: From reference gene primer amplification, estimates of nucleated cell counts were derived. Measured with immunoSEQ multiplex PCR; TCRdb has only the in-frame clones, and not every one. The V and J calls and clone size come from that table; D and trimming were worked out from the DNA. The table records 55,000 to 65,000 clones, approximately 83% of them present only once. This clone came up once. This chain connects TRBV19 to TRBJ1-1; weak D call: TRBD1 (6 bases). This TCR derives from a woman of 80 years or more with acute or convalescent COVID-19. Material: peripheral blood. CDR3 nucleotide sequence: TGTGCCAGTAGTAGACAACAGGGCATGAACACTGAAGCTTTCTTT. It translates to CASSRQQGMNTEAFF.